Given below is one T cell receptor (beta chain) in context. The sample comes from a study of blood T cell repertoires in COVID-19. On the study more broadly: The cDNA or gDNA used as material had been derived from T cells, B-cell-depleted T cells, or PBMCs.

TCRdb keeps only in-frame clones here, not all; method: immunoSEQ multiplex PCR. Among some 170,000 clones listed, approximately 83% were seen once. The Seattle patients, enrolled during active infection, were followed longitudinally. The origin of this receptor is a woman aged 40 to 50 with COVID-19, enrolled during active disease. The sequenced sample consisted of peripheral blood.

The CDR3: CASSGHRVNQPQHF. As DNA, the CDR3 is TGTGCCAGCAGCGGACACAGGGTAAATCAGCCCCAGCATTTT. V and J are TRBV9 and TRBJ1-5; TRBD1 might be the D (6 bases). The germline V gene encodes CDR1 SGDLS and CDR2 YYNGEE. The V gene lost 3 bases and the J gene lost 4 bases, with 11 bases spanning the gap. The CDR3 is 14 residues long. Full variable domain (missing parts from reference TRBV9 and TRBJ1-5): DSGVTQTPKHLITATGQRVTLRCSPRSGDLSVYWYQQSLDQGLQFLIQYYNGEERAKGNILERFSAQQFPDLHSELNLSSLELGDSALYFCASSGHRVNQPQHFGDGTRLSIL.